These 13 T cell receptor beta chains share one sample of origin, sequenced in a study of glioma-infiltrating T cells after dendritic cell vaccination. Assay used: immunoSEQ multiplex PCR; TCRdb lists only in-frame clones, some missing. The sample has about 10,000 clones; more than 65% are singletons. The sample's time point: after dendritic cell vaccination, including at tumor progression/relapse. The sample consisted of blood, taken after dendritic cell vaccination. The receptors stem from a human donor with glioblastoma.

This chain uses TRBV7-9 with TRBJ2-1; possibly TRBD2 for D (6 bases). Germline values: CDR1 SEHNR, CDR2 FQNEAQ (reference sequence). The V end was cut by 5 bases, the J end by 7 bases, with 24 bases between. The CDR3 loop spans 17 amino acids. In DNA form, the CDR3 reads TGTGCCAGCAGCCCGGAGGGGTCCGGGCCTGATGAGAATGAGCAGTTCTTC. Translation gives CASSPEGSGPDENEQFF. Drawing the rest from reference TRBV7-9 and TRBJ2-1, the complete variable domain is DTGVSQNPRHKITKRGQNVTFRCDPISEHNRLYWYRQTLGQGPEFLTYFQNEAQLEKSRLLSDRFSAERPKGSFSTLEIQRTEQGDSAMYLCASSPEGSGPDENEQFFGPGTRLTVL.

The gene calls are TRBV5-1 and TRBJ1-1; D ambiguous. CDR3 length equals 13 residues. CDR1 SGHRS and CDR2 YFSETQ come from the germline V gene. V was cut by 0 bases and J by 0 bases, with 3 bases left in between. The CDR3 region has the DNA TGCGCCAGCAGCTTGGCAGTGAACACTGAAGCTTTCTTT. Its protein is CASSLAVNTEAFF. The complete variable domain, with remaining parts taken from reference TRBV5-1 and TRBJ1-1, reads KAGVTQTPRYLIKTRGQQVTLSCSPISGHRSVSWYQQTPGQGLQFLFEYFSETQRNKGNFPGRFSGRQFSNSRSEMNVSTLELGDSALYLCASSLAVNTEAFFGQGTRLTVV.

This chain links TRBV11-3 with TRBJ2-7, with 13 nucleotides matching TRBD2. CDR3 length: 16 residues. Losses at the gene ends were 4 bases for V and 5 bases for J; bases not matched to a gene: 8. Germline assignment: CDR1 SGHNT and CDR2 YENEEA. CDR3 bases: TGTGCCAGCAGCTCCGTCACTAGCGGGAGGGCCAACGAGCAGTACTTC. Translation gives CASSSVTSGRANEQYF.

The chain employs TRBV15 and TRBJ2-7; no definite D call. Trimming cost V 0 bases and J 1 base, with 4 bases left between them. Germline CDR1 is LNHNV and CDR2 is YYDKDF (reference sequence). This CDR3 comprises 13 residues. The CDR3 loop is CATSRDRSYEQYF. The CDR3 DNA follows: TGTGCCACCAGCAGAGACAGGTCCTACGAGCAGTACTTC.

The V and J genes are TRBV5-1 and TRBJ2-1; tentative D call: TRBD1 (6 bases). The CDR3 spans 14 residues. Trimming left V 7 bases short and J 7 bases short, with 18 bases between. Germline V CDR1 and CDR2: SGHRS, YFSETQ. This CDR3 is CASRPTPGQNEQFF. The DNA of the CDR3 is TGCGCCAGCCGCCCTACTCCGGGACAAAATGAGCAGTTCTTC.

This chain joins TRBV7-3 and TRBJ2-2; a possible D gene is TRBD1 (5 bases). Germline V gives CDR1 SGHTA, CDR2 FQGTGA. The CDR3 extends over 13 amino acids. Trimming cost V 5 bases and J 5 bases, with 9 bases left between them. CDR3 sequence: CASSPQGTGELFF. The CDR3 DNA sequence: TGTGCCAGCAGCCCCCAGGGTACCGGGGAGCTGTTTTTT.

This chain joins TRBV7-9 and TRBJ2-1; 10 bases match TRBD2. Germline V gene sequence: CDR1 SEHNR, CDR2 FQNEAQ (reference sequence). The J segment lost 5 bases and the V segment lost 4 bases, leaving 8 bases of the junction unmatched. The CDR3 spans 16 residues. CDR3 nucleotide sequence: TGTGCCAGCAGCTCCAGGACTAGCGGAGATAACAATGAGCAGTTCTTC. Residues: CASSSRTSGDNNEQFF.

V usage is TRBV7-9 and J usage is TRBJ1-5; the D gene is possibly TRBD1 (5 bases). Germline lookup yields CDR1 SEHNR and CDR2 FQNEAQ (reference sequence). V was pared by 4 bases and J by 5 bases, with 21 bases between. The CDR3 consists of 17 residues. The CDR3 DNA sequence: TGTGCCAGCAGCTCTGATCCGGGGGGAAGGGGAGATCAGCCCCAGCATTTT. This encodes CASSSDPGGRGDQPQHF.

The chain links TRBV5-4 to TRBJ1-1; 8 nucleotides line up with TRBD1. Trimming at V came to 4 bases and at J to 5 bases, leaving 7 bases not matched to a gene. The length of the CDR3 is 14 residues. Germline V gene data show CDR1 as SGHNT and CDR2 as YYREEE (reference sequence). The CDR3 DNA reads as TGTGCCAGCAGCGCCACAGGGGGGACAACTGAAGCTTTCTTT. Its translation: CASSATGGTTEAFF.

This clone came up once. The CDR3 region is CASSLGGPGAIYEQYF. CDR3 in DNA: TGTGCCAGCAGCTTAGGGGGCCCCGGAGCGATTTACGAGCAGTACTTC. The rearrangement uses TRBV7-2 and TRBJ2-7; D may be TRBD1 (5 bases). The V end was cut by 1 base, the J end by 4 bases, with 17 bases between. The germline V gene encodes CDR1 SGHTA and CDR2 FQGNSA. This CDR3 has 16 residues.

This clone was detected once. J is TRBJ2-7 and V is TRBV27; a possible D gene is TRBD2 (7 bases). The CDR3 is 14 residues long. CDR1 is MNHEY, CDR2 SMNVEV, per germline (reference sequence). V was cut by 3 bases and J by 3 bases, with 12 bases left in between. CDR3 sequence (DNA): TGTGCCAGCAGTTTCTCGGGGGGCGGCTACGAGCAGTACTTC. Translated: CASSFSGGGYEQYF.

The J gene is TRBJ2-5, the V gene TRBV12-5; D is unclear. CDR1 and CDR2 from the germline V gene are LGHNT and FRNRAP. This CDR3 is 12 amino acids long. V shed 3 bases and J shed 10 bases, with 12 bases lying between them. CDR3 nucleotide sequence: TGTGCTAGTGGTTTAACCCCCAGGCACCAGTACTTC. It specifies CASGLTPRHQYF.

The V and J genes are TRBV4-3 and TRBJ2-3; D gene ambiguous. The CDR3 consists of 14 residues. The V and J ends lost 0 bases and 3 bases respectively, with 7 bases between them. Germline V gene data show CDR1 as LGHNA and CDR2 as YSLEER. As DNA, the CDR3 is TGCGCCAGCAGCCAAGATCTCGTTACAGATACGCAGTATTTT. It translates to CASSQDLVTDTQYF.